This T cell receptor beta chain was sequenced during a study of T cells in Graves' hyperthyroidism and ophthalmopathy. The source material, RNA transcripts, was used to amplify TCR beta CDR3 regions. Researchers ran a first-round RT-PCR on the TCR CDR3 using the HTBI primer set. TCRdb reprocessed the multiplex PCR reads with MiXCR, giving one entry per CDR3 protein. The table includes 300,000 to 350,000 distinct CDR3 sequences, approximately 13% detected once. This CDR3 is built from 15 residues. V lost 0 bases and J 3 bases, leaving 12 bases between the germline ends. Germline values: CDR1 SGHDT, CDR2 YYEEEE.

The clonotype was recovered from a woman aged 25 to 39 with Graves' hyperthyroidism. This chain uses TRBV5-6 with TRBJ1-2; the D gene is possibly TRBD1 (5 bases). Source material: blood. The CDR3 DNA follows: TGTGCCAGCAGCTTGGGACAGTTGTTAGACTATGGCTACACCTTC. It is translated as CASSLGQLLDYGYTF.